What follows are 7 T cell receptor beta chains derived from one specimen sequenced in a study of T cell responses to AZD1222 COVID-19 vaccine. Method: immunoSEQ multiplex PCR; TCRdb's copy keeps in-frame clones and lacks some. The table shows about 140,000 clones, with approximately 92% occurring only once. This sample comprised peripheral blood, obtained on day 0 of AZD1222 vaccination. Every receptor here comes from an adult in good health.

The chain joins TRBV7-9 to TRBJ1-5; TRBD1 is a possible D gene (5 bases). V shed 5 bases and J shed 4 bases, with 15 bases lying between them. This CDR3 comprises 15 residues. The germline CDR1 and CDR2 sequences are SEHNR and FQNEAQ (reference sequence). The CDR3 sequence is CASSLPGGENQPQHF. In DNA form, the CDR3 reads TGTGCCAGCAGCCTGCCCGGGGGGGAAAATCAGCCCCAGCATTTT.

The chain uses TRBV12-5 and TRBJ2-7; 7 bases agree with TRBD2. This CDR3 has 13 amino acids. Germline assignment: CDR1 LGHNT and CDR2 FRNRAP. J gave up 0 bases and V 7 bases, and 3 bases lay outside the gene matches. DNA for the CDR3: TGTGCTAGTGATCGCGGGGGCTCCTACGAGCAGTACTTC. It encodes CASDRGGSYEQYF.

This clone occurred once. This rearrangement joins TRBV30 to TRBJ1-1; D is possibly TRBD1 (6 bases). The CDR3 runs 15 residues. The V end lost 5 bases, the J end lost 5 bases, and 21 bases lay between the germline ends. CDR1 is GTSNPN and CDR2 is SVGIG in the germline V gene (reference sequence). In DNA, the CDR3 is TGTGCCTGGCTACTTTTGGCCAGGGGTCCGACTGAAGCTTTCTTT. Its protein product is CAWLLLARGPTEAFF.

This clone was counted once. The chain recombines TRBV28 with TRBJ1-1; D not resolved. Trimming cost V 6 bases and J 3 bases, with 11 bases left between them. The germline gives CDR1 MDHEN, CDR2 SYDVKM. The CDR3 totals 13 residues. CDR3 loop: CASSRGRDTEAFF. CDR3 in DNA: TGTGCCAGCAGCCGCGGACGGGACACTGAAGCTTTCTTT.

The chain combines TRBV24-1 with TRBJ2-3, with D possibly matching TRBD1 (6 bases). Trimming removed 4 bases from V and 4 bases from J, with 14 bases in between. The V gene's germline CDR1 is KGHDR and CDR2 SFDVKD. The CDR3 length is 15 residues. The CDR3 is CATSDRRTGSDTQYF. CDR3 bases: TGTGCCACCAGTGACCGGAGAACAGGGTCAGATACGCAGTATTTT.

The chain combines TRBV6-1 with TRBJ1-1; D is possibly TRBD1 (5 bases). CDR3 length: 14 residues. Germline V gene data show CDR1 as MNHNS and CDR2 as SASEGT. V was cut by 2 bases and J by 0 bases, with 7 bases left in between. Here the CDR3 reads CASSEPGMNTEAFF. The CDR3 nucleotides are TGTGCCAGCAGTGAACCAGGGATGAACACTGAAGCTTTCTTT.

CDR3: CASSWQGYMNTEAFF. CDR3 nucleotides: TGTGCCAGCAGTTGGCAGGGATACATGAACACTGAAGCTTTCTTT. The chain carries TRBV28 and TRBJ1-1; D possibly corresponds to TRBD1 (5 bases). CDR1 MDHEN and CDR2 SYDVKM come from the germline V gene. The CDR3 has 15 residues. With 4 bases removed from V and 0 bases from J, the gap between germline ends came to 12 bases.